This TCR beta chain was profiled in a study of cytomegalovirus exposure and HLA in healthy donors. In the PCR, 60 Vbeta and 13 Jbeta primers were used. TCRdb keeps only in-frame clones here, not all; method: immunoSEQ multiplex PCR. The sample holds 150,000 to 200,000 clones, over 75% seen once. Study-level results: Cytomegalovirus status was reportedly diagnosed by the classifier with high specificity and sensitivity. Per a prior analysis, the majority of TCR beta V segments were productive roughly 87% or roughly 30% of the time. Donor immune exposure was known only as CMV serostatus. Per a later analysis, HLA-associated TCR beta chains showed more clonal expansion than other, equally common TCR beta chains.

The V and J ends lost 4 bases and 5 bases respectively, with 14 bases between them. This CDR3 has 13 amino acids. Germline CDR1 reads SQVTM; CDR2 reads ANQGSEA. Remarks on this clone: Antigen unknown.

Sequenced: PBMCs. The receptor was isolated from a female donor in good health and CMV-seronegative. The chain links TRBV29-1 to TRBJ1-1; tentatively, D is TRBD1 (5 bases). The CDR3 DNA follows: TGCAGCGTTGCGCTCAGGGTTGAAACTGAAGCTTTCTTT. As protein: CSVALRVETEAFF.